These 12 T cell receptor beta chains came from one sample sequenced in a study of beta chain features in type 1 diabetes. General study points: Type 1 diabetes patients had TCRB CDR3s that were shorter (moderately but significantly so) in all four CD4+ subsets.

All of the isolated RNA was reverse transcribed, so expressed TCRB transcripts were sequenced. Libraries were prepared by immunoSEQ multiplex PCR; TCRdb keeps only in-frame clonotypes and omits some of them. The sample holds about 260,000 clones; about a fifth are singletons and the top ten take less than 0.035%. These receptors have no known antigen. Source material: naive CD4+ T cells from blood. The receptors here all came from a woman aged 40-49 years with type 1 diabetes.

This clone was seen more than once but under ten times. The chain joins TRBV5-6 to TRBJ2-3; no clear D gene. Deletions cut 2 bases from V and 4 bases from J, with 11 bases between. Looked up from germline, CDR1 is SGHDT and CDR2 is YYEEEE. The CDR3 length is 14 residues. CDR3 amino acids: CASSLRQVADTQYF. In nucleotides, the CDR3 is TGTGCCAGCAGCTTAAGGCAGGTAGCAGATACGCAGTATTTT.

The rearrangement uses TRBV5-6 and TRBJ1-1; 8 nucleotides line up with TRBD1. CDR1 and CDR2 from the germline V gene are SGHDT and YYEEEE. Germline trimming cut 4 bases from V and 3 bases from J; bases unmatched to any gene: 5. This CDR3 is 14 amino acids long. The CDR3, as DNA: TGTGCCAGCAGCGGTGGACAGGGCTACACTGAAGCTTTCTTT. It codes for CASSGGQGYTEAFF.

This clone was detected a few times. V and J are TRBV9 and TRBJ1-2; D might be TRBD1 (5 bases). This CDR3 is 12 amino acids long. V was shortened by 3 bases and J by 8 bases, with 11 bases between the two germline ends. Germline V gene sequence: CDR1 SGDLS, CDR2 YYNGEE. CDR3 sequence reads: CASSASGIGYTF. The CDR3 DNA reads TGTGCCAGCAGCGCCTCAGGGATAGGCTACACCTTC.

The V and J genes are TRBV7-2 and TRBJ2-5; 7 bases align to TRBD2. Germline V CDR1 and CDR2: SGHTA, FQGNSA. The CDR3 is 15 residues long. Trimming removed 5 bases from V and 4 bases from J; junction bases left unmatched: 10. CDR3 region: CASSPWGGTRETQYF. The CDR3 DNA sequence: TGTGCCAGCAGCCCGTGGGGAGGGACGCGAGAGACCCAGTACTTC.

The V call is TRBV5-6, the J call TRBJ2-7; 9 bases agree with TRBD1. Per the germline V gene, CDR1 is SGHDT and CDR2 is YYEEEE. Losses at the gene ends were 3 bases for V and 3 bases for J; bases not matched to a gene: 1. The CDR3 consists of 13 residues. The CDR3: CASSSDRGYEQYF. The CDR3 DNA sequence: TGTGCCAGCAGCTCGGACAGGGGCTACGAGCAGTACTTC.

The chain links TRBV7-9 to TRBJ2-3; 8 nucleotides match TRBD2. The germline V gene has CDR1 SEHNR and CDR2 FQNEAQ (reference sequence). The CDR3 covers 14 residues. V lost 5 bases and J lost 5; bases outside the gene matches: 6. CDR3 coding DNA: TGTGCCAGCAGCCCTGGACTAGCTTTAGATACGCAGTATTTT. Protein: CASSPGLALDTQYF.

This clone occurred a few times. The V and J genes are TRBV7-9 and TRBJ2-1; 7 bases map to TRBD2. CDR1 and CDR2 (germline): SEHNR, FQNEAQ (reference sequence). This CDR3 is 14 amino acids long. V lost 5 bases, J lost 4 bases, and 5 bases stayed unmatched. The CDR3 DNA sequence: TGTGCCAGCAGCGAGAGCGGGGTATACAATGAGCAGTTCTTC. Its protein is CASSESGVYNEQFF. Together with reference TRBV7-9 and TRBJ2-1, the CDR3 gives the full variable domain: DTGVSQNPRHKITKRGQNVTFRCDPISEHNRLYWYRQTLGQGPEFLTYFQNEAQLEKSRLLSDRFSAERPKGSFSTLEIQRTEQGDSAMYLCASSESGVYNEQFFGPGTRLTVL.

The CDR3 sequence is CASSLGRLAEAYEQYF. The CDR3 DNA sequence: TGTGCCAGCAGCTTAGGTCGGCTAGCGGAGGCCTACGAGCAGTACTTC. The rearrangement joins TRBV7-9 to TRBJ2-7; TRBD2 aligns across 7 bases. With V trimmed by 1 base and J by 2 bases, 8 bases remained unmatched. There are 16 residues in the CDR3. Germline values: CDR1 SEHNR, CDR2 FQNEAQ (reference sequence).

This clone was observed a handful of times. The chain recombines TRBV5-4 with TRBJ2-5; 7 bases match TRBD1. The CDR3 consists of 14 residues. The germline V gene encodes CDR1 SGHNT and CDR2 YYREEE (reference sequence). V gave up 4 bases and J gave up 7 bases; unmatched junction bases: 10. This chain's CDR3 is CASSPQQGPRTQYF. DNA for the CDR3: TGTGCCAGCAGCCCGCAACAGGGGCCCAGGACCCAGTACTTC.

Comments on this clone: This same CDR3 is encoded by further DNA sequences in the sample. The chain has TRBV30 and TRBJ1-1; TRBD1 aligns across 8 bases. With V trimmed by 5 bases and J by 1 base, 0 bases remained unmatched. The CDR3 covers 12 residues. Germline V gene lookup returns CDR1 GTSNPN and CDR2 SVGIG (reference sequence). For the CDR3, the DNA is TGTGCCTGGGACAGGGGGAACACTGAAGCTTTCTTT. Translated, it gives CAWDRGNTEAFF. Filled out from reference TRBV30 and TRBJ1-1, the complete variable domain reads SQTIHQWPATLVQPVGSPLSLECTVEGTSNPNLYWYRQAAGRGLQLLFYSVGIGQISSEVPQNLSASRPQDRQFILSSKKLLLSDSGFYLCAWDRGNTEAFFGQGTRLTVV.

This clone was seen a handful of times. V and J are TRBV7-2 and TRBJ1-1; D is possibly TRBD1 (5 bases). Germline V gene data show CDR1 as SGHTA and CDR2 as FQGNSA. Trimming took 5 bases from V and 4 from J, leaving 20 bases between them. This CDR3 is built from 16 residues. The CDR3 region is CASSPHRGRDITEAFF. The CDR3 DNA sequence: TGTGCCAGCAGCCCCCACCGGGGGAGGGATATCACTGAAGCTTTCTTT.

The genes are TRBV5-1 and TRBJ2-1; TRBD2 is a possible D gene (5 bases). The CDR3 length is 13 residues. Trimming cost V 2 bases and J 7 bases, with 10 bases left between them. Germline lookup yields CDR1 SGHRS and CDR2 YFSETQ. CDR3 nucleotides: TGCGCCAGCAGCTTTTCCGGGGAGAATGAGCAGTTCTTC. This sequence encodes CASSFSGENEQFF.